This T cell receptor (beta chain) was sequenced in a study of T cell changes during pregnancy in multiple sclerosis. Profiling relied on immunoSEQ multiplex PCR, and the TCRdb table lists in-frame clones only, not all of them. The sample yields around 26,000 clones, 88% seen once. Trimming took 4 bases from V and 8 from J, leaving 18 bases between them. The CDR3 is made up of 16 amino acids. Germline V gene data show CDR1 as MNHEY and CDR2 as SMNVEV (reference sequence). The chain is built from TRBV27 and TRBJ1-6; D is undetermined. This receptor was identified in a female donor in good health, enrolled as a control in a pregnancy study. Sequencing used CD4+ T cells from peripheral blood mononuclear cells, obtained in the first trimester of pregnancy. The CDR3 DNA sequence: TGTGCCAGCAGTTCCCCCCTACGGGGTAGGGATTCACCCCTCCACTTT. The encoded protein is CASSSPLRGRDSPLHF.